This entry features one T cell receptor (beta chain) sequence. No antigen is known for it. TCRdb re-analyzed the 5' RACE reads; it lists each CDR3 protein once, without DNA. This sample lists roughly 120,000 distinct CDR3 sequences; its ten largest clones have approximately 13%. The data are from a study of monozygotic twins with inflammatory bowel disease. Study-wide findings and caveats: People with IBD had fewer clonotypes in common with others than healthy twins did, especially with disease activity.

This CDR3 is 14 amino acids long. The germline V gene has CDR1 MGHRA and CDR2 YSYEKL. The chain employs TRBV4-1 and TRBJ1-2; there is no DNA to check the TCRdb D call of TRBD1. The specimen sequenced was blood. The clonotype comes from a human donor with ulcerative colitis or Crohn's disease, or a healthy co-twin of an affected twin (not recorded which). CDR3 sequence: CASSQDPPDHGYTF.